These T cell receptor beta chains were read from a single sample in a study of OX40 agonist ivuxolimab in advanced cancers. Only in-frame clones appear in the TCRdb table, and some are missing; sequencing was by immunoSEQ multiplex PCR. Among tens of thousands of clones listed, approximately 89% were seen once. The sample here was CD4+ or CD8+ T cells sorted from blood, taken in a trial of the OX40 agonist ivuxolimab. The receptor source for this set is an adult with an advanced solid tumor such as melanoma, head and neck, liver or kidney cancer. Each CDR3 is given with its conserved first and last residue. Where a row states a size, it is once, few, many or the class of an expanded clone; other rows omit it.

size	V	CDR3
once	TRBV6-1	CATDRGHSTDTQYF
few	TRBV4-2	CASSQDPSGTQYF
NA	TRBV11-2	CASSRLAGGKQETQYF
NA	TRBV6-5	CASSSTGTSRYNEQFF
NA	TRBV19	CASQVQLAGGTGELFF
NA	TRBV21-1	CASSKVVNRGLAAPLVHNEQFF
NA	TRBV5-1	CASSLGWYNEQFF
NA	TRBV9	CASSERGTSNEQYF
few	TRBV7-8	CASSLVGGSTEAFF
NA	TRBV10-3	CAISEASGSTGELFF
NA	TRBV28	CASSDSPYEQYF
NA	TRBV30	CAWTDTNTEAFF
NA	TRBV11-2	CASSLDIGNTEAFF
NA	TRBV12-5	CASGLGDGLSAQHF
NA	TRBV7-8	CASSFKLNTEAFF
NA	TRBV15	CATSRGMGNQPQHF
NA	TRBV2	CASSESVLGRKETQYF
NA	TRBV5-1	CASSLASMNTEAFF
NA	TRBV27	CASRPLGLSTGELFF
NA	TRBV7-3	CASSFSARGTRNEQFF
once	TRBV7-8	CASSRQGGHGYEQYF
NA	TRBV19	CASISGGRGSYEQYF
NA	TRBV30	CAWSVSDQETQYF
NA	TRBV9	CASSVAGDRYDYGYTF
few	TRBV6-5	CASESTDTQYF
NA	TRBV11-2	CASSPQTANYGYTF
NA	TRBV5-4	CASNAISSSFGDTQYF
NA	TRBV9	CASSEGAGNLLGTQYF
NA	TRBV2	CASSDQETQYF
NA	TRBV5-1	CASSLSRAGGTDTQYF
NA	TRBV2	CATSIQGEKLFF
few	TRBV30	CAWRRPRANTEAFF
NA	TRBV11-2	CASSLTPGGYDEQYF
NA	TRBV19	CASSPRGTTPGTEAFF
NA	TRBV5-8	CASSVGSGGSTDTQYF
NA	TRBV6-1	CASSEGDEQFF
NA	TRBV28	CASSEQGRPYEQYF
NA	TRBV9	CASSVEAGGQTDTQYF
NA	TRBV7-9	CASSLAGTDGETQYF
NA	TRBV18	CASSPGGGYTF
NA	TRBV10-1	CASSESGPTDTQYF
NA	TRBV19	CASKPDSTDTQYF
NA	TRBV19	CASWDRTGTGELFF
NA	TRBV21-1	CASSKRGGDTKETQYF
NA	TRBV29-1	CSVEDRGKNIQYF
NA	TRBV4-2	CASSQGSGTGDRYEQYF
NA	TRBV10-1	CASSESPGSTDTQYF
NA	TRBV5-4	CASSAAGGTYNEQFF
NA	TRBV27	CASSLGGRNQETQYF
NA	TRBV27	CASSLGGYNEQFF
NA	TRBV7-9	CASSGTSGRKTGELFF
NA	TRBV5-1	CASSLRLLAGGKRTGELFF
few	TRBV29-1	CSVERQSMNTEAFF
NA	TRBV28	CASSTTGGAFKNTEAFF